This T cell receptor (beta chain) derives from a study of T cells after somatic rescue of genetic block. CDR3 length equals 15 residues. Germline-derived CDR1 and CDR2 are MGHDK and SYGVNS. Sequenced by immunoSEQ multiplex PCR; TCRdb stores in-frame clones only, minus some. The sample shows tens of thousands of clones, approximately 90% of them seen only once. The source of this sequence is a man aged 40-49 years. The specimen sequenced was peripheral blood mononuclear cells (PBMCs). The chain uses TRBV25-1 and TRBJ2-5, with D maybe TRBD1 (8 bases). Near its end, the DNA agrees better with TRBJ2-7, so the J call may be wrong. In nucleotides, the CDR3 is TGTGCCAGCAGCCCCACAGGGGGGGAGTCCTACGAGCAGTACTTC. Translating gives CASSPTGGESYEQYF.